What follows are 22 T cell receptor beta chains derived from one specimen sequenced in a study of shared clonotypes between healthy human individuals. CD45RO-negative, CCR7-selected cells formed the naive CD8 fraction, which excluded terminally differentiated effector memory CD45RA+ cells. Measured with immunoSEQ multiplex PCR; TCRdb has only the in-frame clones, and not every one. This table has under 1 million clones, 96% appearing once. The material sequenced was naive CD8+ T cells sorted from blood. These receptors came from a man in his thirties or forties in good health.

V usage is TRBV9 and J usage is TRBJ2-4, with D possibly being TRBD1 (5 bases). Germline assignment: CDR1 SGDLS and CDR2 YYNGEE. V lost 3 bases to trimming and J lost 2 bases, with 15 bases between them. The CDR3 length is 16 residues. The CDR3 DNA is TGTGCCAGCAGCGCTTCAGGGATCCCATCCAAAAACATTCAGTACTTC. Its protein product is CASSASGIPSKNIQYF.

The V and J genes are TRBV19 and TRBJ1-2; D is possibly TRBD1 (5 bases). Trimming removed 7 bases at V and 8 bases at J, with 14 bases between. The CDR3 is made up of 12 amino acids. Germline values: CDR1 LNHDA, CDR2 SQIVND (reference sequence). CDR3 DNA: TGTGCCAGTAATAGAGGGGAAGACGGCTACACCTTC. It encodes CASNRGEDGYTF.

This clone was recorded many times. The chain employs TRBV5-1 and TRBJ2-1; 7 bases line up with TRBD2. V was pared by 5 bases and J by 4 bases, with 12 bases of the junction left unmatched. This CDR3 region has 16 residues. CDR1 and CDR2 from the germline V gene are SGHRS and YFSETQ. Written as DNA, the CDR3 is TGCGCCAGCAGAGGACTCCGGGACTACCTATACAATGAGCAGTTCTTC. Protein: CASRGLRDYLYNEQFF.

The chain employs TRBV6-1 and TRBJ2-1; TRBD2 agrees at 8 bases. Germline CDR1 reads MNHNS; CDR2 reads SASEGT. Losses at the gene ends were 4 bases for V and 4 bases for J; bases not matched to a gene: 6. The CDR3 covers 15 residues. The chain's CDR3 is CASSVAGIRYNEQFF. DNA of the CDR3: TGTGCCAGCAGTGTAGCGGGGATACGTTACAATGAGCAGTTCTTC.

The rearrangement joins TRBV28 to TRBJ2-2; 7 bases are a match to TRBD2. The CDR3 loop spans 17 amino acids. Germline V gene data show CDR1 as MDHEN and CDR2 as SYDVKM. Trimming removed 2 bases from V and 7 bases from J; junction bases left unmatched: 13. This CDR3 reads CASSLPSAGLGGGELFF. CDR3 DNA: TGTGCCAGCAGTTTACCCTCAGCGGGGTTAGGCGGCGGGGAGCTGTTTTTT.

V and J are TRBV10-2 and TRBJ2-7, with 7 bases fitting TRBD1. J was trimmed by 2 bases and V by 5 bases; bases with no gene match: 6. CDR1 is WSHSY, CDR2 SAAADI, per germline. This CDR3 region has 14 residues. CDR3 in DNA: TGCGCCAGCAGTCTGGGACAGTCAACCTACGAGCAGTACTTC. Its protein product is CASSLGQSTYEQYF.

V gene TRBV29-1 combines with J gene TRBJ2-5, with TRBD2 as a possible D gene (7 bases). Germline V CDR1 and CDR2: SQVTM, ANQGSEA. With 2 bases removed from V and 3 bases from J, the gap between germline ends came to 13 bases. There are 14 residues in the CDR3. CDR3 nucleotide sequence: TGCAGCGTTGAACGGCAGGGGAGGGAAGAGACCCAGTACTTC. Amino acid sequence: CSVERQGREETQYF.

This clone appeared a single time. The DNA of the CDR3 is TGTGCCAGCAGCTTAGAAAACAATGAGCAGTTCTTC. Translated: CASSLENNEQFF. This chain uses TRBV7-9 with TRBJ2-1; D not resolved. Trimming took off 1 base at V and 5 bases at J, with 3 bases between the two ends. This CDR3 has 12 amino acids. The V gene's germline CDR1 is SEHNR and CDR2 FQNEAQ (reference sequence).

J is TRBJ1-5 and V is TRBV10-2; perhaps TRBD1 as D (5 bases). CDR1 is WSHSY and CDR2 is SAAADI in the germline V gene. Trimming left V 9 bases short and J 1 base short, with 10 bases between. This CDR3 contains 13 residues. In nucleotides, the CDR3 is TGCGCCAGTACAACAGGCAGCAATCAGCCCCAGCATTTT. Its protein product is CASTTGSNQPQHF.

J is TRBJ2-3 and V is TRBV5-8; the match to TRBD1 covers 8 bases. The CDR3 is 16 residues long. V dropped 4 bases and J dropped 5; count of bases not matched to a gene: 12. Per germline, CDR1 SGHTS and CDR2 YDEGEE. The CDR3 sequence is CASSIRDRTRKDTQYF. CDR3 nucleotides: TGTGCCAGCAGCATCCGGGACAGGACCCGAAAAGATACGCAGTATTTT.

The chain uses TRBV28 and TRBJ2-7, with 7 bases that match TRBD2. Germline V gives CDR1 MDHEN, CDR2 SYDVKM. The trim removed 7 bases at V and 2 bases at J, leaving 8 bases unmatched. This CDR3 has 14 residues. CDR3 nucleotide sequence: TGTGCCAGCACCTTGAGGCGGGAGCCCTACGAGCAGTACTTC. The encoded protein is CASTLRREPYEQYF.

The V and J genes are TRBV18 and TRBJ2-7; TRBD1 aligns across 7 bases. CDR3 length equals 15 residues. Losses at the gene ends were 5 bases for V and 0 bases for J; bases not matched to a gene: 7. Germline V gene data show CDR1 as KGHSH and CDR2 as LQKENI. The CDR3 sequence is CASSTNRGFSYEQYF. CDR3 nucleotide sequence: TGTGCCAGCTCAACAAACAGGGGCTTCTCCTACGAGCAGTACTTC.

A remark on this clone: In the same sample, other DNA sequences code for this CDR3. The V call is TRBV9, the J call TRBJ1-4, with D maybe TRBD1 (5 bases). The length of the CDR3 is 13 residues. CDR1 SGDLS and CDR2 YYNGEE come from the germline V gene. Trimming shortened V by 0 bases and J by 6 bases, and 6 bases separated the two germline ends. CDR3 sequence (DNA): TGTGCCAGCAGCGTAGGAGGGGATGAAAAACTGTTTTTT. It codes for CASSVGGDEKLFF.

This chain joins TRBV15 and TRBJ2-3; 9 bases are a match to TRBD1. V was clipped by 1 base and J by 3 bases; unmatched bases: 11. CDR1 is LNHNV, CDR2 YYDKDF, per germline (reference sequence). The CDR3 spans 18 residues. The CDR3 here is CATSRGGQGSVVTDTQYF. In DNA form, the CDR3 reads TGTGCCACCAGCAGAGGAGGACAGGGGAGCGTCGTAACAGATACGCAGTATTTT.

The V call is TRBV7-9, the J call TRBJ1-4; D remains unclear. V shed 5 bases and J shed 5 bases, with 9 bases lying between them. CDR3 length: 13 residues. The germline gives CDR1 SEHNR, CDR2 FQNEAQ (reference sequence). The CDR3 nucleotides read TGTGCCAGCAGCCCGACGGGAAATGAAAAACTGTTTTTT. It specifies CASSPTGNEKLFF.

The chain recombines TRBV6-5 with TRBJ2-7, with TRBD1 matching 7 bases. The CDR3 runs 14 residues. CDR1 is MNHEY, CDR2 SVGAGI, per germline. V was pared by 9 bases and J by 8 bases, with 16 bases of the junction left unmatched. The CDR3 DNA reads TGTGCCAGAGGGGGCCCGACAGTCCTTAACCAGCAGTACTTC. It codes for CARGGPTVLNQQYF.

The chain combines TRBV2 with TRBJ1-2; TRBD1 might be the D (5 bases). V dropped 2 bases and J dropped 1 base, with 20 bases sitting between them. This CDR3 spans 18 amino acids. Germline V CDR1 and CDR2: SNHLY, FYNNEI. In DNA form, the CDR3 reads TGTGCCAGCAGTGAACCGGGACCCCGAAGTGCTCTTAACTATGGCTACACCTTC. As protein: CASSEPGPRSALNYGYTF.

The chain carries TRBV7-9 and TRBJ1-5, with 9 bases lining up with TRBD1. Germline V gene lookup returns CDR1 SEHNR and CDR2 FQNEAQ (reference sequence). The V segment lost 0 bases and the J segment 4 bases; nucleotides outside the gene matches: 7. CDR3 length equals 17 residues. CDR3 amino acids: CASSLASATGGNQPQHF. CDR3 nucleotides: TGTGCCAGCAGCTTAGCGTCTGCGACAGGGGGGAATCAGCCCCAGCATTTT. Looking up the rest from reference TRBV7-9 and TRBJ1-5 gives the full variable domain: DTGVSQNPRHKITKRGQNVTFRCDPISEHNRLYWYRQTLGQGPEFLTYFQNEAQLEKSRLLSDRFSAERPKGSFSTLEIQRTEQGDSAMYLCASSLASATGGNQPQHFGDGTRLSIL.

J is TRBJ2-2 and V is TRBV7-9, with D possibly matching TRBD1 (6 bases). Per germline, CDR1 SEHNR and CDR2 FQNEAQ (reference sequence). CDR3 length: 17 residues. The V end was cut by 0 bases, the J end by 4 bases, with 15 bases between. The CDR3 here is CASSLAGTSELTGELFF. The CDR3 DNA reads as TGTGCCAGCAGCTTAGCTGGGACATCCGAACTCACCGGGGAGCTGTTTTTT.

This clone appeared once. The CDR3 DNA is TGTGCCAGCAGCTTAGAACTAGGGGATTACGAGCAGTACTTC. Translation gives CASSLELGDYEQYF. This rearrangement joins TRBV7-7 to TRBJ2-7; TRBD1 or TRBD2 may be the D gene (5 bases each). Germline V gene lookup returns CDR1 SSHAT and CDR2 FNYEAQ (reference sequence). The V gene lost 1 base and the J gene lost 4 bases, with 11 bases spanning the gap. The CDR3 length is 14 residues.

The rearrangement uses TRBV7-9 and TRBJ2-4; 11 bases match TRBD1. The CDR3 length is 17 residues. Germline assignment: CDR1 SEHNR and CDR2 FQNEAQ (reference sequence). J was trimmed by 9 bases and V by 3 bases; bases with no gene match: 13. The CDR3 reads CASSFGPPGQGVSIQYF. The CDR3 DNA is TGTGCCAGCAGCTTTGGACCCCCGGGACAGGGGGTTAGCATTCAGTACTTC.

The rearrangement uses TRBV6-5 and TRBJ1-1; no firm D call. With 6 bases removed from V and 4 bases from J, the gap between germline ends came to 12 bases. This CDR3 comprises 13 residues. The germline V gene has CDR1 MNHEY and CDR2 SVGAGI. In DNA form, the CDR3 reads TGTGCCAGCAGAGCAGGCGTCGGCACTGAAGCTTTCTTT. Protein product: CASRAGVGTEAFF.